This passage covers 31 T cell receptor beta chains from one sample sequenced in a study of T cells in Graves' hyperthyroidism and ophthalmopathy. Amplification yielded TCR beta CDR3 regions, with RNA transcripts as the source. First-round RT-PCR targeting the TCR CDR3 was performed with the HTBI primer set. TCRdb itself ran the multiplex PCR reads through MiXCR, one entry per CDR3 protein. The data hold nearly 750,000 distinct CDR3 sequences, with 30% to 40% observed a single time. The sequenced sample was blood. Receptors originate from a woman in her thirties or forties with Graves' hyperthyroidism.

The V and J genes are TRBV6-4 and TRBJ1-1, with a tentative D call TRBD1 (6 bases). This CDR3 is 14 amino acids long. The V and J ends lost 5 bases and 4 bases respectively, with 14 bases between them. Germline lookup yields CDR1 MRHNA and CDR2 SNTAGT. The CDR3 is CASSPIRGSTEAFF. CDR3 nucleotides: TGTGCCAGCAGTCCAATTAGGGGGTCCACTGAAGCTTTCTTT.

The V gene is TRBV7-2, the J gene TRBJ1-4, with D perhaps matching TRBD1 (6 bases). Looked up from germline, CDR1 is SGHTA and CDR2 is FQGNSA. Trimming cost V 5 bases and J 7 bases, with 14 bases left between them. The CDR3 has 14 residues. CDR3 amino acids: CASSEGQTGEKLFF. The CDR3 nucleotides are TGTGCCAGCAGCGAGGGACAAACCGGTGAAAAACTGTTTTTT.

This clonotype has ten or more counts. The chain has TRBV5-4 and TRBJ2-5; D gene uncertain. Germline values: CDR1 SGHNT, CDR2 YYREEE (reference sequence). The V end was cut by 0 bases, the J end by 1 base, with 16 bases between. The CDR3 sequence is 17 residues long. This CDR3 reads CASSLDRSTFLQETQYF. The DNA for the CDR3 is TGTGCCAGCAGCTTGGATAGGAGTACCTTTCTCCAAGAGACCCAGTACTTC.

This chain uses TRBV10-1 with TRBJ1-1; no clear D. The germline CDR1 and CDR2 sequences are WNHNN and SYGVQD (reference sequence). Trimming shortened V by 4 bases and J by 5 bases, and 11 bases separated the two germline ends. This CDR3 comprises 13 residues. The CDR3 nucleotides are TGCGCCAGCAGTGCCCCGGGCTGGACTGAAGCTTTCTTT. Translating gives CASSAPGWTEAFF.

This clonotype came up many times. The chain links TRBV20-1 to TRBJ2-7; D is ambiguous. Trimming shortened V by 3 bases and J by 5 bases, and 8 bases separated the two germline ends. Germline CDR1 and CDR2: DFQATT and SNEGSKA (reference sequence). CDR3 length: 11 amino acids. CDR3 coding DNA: TGCAGTGCTAGTCGGGCGGACGAGCAGTACTTC. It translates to CSASRADEQYF.

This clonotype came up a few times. The chain's CDR3 is CASSLYGLEQYF. The CDR3 DNA reads TGTGCCAGCAGTTTATACGGGCTCGAGCAGTACTTC. The chain is built from TRBV28 and TRBJ2-7; D is ambiguous. Trimming shortened V by 1 base and J by 6 bases, and 7 bases separated the two germline ends. The germline V gene encodes CDR1 MDHEN and CDR2 SYDVKM. This CDR3 has 12 residues. The full variable domain, with the rest looked up from reference TRBV28 and TRBJ2-7, is DVKVTQSSRYLVKRTGEKVFLECVQDMDHENMFWYRQDPGLGLRLIYFSYDVKMKEKGDIPEGYSVSREKKERFSLILESASTNQTSMYLCASSLYGLEQYFGPGTRLTVT.

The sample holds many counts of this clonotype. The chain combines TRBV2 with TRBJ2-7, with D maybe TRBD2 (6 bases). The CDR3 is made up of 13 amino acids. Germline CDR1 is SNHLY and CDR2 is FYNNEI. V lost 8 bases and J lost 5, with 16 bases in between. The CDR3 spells CASGTGPSDEQYF. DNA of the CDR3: TGTGCCAGCGGGACTGGTCCGTCGGACGAGCAGTACTTC.

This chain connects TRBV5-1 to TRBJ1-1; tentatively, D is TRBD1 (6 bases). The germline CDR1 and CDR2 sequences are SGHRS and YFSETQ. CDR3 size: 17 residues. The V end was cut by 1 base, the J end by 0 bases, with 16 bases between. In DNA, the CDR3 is TGCGCCAGCAGCTTGTCCCCAGCGACAGGAGTGAACACTGAAGCTTTCTTT. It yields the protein CASSLSPATGVNTEAFF. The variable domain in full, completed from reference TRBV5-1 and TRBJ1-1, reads KAGVTQTPRYLIKTRGQQVTLSCSPISGHRSVSWYQQTPGQGLQFLFEYFSETQRNKGNFPGRFSGRQFSNSRSEMNVSTLELGDSALYLCASSLSPATGVNTEAFFGQGTRLTVV.

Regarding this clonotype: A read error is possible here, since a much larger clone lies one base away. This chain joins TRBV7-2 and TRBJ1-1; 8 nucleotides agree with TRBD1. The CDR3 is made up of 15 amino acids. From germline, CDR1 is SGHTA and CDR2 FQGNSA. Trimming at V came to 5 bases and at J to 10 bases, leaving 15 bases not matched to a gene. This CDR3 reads CASSTADRAGIGAFF. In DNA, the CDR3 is TGTGCCAGCAGCACAGCGGACAGGGCAGGTATAGGAGCTTTCTTT.

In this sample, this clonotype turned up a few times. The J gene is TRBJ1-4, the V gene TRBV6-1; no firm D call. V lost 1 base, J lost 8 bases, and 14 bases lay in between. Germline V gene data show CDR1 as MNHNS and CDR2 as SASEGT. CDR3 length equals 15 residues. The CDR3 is CASSEVGGWSEKLFF. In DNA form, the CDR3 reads TGTGCCAGCAGTGAAGTCGGCGGTTGGTCCGAAAAACTGTTTTTT.

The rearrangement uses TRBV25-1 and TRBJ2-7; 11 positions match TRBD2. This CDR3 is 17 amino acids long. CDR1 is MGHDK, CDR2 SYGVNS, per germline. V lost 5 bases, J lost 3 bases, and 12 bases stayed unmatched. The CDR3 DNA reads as TGTGCCAGCAGTCCAATACGACTAGCGGGAACGAACTACGAGCAGTACTTC. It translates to CASSPIRLAGTNYEQYF.

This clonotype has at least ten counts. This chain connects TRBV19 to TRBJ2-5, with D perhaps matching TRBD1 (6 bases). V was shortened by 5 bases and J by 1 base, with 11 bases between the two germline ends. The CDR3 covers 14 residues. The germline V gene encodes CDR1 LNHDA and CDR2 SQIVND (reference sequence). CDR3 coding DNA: TGTGCCAGTAGTCACGCCAGGGGCCAAGAGACCCAGTACTTC. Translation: CASSHARGQETQYF.

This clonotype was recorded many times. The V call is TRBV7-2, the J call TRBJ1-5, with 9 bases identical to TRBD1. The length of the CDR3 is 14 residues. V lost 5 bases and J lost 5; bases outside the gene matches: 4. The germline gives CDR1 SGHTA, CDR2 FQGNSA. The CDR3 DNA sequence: TGTGCCAGCAGCAGGGACAGGGTGGATCAGCCCCAGCATTTT. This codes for CASSRDRVDQPQHF. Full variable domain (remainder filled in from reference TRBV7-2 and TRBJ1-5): GAGVSQSPSNKVTEKGKDVELRCDPISGHTALYWYRQSLGQGLEFLIYFQGNSAPDKSGLPSDRFSAERTGGSVSTLTIQRTQQEDSAVYLCASSRDRVDQPQHFGDGTRLSIL.

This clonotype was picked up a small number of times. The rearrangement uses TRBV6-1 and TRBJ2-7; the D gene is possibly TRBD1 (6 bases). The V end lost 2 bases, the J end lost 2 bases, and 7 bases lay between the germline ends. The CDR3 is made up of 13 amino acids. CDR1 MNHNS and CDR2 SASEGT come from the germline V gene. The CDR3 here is CASSERDTYEQYF. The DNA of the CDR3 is TGTGCCAGCAGTGAACGGGACACCTACGAGCAGTACTTC.

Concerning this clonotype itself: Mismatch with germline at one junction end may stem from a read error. CDR3 DNA sequence: TGTGCCAGCAGTGGGGGCGAAAGCACTAAAGCTTTCTTT. This sequence encodes CASSGGESTKAFF. The rearrangement links TRBV2 to TRBJ1-1; D may be TRBD1 (5 bases). The CDR3 length is 13 residues. Germline V gene lookup returns CDR1 SNHLY and CDR2 FYNNEI.

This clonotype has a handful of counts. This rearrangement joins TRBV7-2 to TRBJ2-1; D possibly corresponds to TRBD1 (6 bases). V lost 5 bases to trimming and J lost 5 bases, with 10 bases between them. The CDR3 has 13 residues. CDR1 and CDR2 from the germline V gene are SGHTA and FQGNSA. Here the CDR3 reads CASSPRDNNEQFF. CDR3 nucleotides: TGTGCCAGCAGCCCCCGGGACAACAATGAGCAGTTCTTC. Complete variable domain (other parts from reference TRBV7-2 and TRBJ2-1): GAGVSQSPSNKVTEKGKDVELRCDPISGHTALYWYRQSLGQGLEFLIYFQGNSAPDKSGLPSDRFSAERTGGSVSTLTIQRTQQEDSAVYLCASSPRDNNEQFFGPGTRLTVL.

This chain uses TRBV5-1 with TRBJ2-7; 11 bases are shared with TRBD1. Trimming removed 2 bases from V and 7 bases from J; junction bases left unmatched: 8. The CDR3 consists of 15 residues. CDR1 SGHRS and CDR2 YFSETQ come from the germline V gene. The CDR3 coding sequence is TGCGCCAGCAGCTTTTGGGGACAGGGGGACAATGAGCAGTACTTC. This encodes CASSFWGQGDNEQYF. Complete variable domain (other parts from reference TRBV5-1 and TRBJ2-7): KAGVTQTPRYLIKTRGQQVTLSCSPISGHRSVSWYQQTPGQGLQFLFEYFSETQRNKGNFPGRFSGRQFSNSRSEMNVSTLELGDSALYLCASSFWGQGDNEQYFGPGTRLTVT.

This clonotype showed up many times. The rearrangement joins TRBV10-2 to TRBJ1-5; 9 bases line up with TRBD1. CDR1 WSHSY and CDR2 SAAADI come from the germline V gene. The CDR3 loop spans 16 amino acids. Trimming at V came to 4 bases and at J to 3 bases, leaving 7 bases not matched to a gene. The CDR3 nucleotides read TGCGCCAGCAGTGTCACGGACAGGGGCACCAATCAGCCCCAGCATTTT. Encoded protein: CASSVTDRGTNQPQHF.

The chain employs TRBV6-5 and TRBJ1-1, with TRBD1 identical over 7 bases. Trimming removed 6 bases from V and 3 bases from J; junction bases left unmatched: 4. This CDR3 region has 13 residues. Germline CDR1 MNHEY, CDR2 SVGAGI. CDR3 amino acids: CASRQGVDTEAFF. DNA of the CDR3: TGTGCCAGCAGGCAGGGGGTAGACACTGAAGCTTTCTTT.

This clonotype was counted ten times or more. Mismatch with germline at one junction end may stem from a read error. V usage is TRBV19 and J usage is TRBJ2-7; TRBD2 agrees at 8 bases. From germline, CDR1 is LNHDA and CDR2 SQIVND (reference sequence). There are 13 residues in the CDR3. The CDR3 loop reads CVSRAAGVYEQYF. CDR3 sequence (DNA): TGTGTCAGTCGAGCAGCGGGAGTTTACGAGCAGTACTTC.

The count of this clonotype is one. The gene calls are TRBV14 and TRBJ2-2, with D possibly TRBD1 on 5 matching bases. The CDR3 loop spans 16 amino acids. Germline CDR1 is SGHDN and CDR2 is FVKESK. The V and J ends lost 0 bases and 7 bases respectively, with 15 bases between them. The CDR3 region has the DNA TGTGCCAGCAGCCAAGATCTTGTTTACAGGATCGGGGAGCTGTTTTTT. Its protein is CASSQDLVYRIGELFF.

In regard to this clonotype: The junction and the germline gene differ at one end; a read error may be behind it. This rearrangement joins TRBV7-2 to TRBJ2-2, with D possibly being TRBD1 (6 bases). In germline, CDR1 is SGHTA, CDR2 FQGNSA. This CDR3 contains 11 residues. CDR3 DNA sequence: TGTGCCAGCAGCCGCAACAGGGAGCTGCTTTTT. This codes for CASSRNRELLF. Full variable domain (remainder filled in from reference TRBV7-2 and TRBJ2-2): GAGVSQSPSNKVTEKGKDVELRCDPISGHTALYWYRQSLGQGLEFLIYFQGNSAPDKSGLPSDRFSAERTGGSVSTLTIQRTQQEDSAVYLCASSRNRELLFGEGSRLTVL.

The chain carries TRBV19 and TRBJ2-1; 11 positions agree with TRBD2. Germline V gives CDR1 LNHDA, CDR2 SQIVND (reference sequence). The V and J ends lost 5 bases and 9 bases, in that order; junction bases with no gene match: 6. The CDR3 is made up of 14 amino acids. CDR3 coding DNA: TGTGCCAGTAGTTTCCCTAGCGGGGGGACTGAGCAGTTCTTC. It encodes CASSFPSGGTEQFF.

As DNA, the CDR3 is TGTGCCACCAGAGTGCCTCCGGAGGAGACCCAGTACTTC. Its translation is CATRVPPEETQYF. This rearrangement joins TRBV10-3 to TRBJ2-5; D gene unclear. Trimming shortened V by 10 bases and J by 5 bases, and 17 bases separated the two germline ends. The CDR3 runs 13 residues. Germline V CDR1 and CDR2: ENHRY, SYGVKD.

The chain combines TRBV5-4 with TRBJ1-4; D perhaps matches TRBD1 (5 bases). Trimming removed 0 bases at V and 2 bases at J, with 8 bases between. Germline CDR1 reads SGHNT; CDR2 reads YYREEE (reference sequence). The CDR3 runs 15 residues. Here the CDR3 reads CASSLEGRTNEKLFF. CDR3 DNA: TGTGCCAGCAGCTTGGAGGGGAGGACTAATGAAAAACTGTTTTTT.

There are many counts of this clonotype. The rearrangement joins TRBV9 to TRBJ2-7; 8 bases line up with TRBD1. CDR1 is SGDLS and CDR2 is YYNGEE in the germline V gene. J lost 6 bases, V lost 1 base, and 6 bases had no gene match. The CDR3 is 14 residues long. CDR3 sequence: CASSVSGGLVEQYF. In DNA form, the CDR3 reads TGTGCCAGCAGCGTATCAGGGGGCTTAGTCGAGCAGTACTTC. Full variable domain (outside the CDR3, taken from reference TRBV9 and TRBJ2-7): DSGVTQTPKHLITATGQRVTLRCSPRSGDLSVYWYQQSLDQGLQFLIQYYNGEERAKGNILERFSAQQFPDLHSELNLSSLELGDSALYFCASSVSGGLVEQYFGPGTRLTVT.

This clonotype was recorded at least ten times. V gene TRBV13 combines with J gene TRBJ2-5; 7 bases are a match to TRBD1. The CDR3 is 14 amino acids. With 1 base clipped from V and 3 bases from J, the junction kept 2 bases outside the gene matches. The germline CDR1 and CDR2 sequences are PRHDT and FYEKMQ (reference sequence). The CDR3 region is CASSLVGTEETQYF. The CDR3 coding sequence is TGTGCCAGCAGCTTAGTCGGGACAGAAGAGACCCAGTACTTC.

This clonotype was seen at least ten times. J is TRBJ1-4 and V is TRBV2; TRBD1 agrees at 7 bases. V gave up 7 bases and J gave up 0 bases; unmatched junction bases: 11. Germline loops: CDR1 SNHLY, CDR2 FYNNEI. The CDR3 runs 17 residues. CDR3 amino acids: CASTPQGRIATNEKLFF. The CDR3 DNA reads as TGTGCCAGCACTCCACAGGGGAGGATAGCAACTAATGAAAAACTGTTTTTT.

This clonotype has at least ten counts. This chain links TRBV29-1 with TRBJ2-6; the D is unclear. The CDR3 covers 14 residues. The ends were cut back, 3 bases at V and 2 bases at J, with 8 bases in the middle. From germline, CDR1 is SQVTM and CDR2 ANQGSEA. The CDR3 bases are TGCAGCGTTGAGCCGCAGACTGGGGCCAACGTCCTGACTTTC. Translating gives CSVEPQTGANVLTF.

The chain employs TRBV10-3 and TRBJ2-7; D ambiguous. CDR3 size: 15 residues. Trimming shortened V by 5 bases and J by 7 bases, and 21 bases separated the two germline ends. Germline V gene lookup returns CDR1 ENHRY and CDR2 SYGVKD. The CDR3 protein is CAISSDSTAYNEQYF. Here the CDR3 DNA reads TGTGCCATCAGTTCCGACTCGACCGCATACAATGAGCAGTACTTC.

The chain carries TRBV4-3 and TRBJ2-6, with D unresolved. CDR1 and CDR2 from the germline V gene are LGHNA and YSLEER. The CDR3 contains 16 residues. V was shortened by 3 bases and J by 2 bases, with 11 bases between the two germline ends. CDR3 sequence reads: CASSHDRATGANVLTF. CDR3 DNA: TGCGCCAGCAGCCACGATAGAGCGACTGGGGCCAACGTCCTGACTTTC.